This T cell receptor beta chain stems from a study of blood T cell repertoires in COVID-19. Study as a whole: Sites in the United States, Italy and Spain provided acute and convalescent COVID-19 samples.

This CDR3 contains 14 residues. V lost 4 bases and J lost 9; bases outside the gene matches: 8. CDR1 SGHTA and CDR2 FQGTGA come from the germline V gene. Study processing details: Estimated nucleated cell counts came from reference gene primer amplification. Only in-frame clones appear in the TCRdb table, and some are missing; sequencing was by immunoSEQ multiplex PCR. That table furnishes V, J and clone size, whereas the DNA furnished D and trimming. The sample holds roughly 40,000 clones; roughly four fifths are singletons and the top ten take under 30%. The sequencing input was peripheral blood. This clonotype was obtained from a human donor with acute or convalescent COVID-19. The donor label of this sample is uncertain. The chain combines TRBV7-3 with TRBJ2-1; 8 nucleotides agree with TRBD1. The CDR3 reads CASSSDRGRSEQFF. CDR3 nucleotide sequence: TGTGCCAGCAGCTCCGACAGGGGTCGGAGTGAGCAGTTCTTC.